The 9 T cell receptor beta chains presented below share a single source sample, sequenced in a study of a mutant IDH1 vaccine in newly diagnosed glioma. These receptors' antigens are unknown. Sequencing was performed with immunoSEQ multiplex PCR; in TCRdb, only in-frame clones are kept and a portion is missing. The sample contains roughly 40,000 clones, 80% to 90% of which appear only once. Time point reported: week 5, during vaccination. Every vaccine dose comprised 300 ug of mutant IDH1 20-mer peptide plus topical imiquimod. The input for sequencing was PBMCs, taken from a glioma patient whose treatment included an IDH1 peptide vaccine. These receptors all come from a man in his forties with glioma.

The genes are TRBV27 and TRBJ1-1; D remains ambiguous. Trimming cost V 7 bases and J 0 bases, with 9 bases left between them. Germline CDR1 and CDR2: MNHEY and SMNVEV (reference sequence). The CDR3 totals 13 residues. The CDR3: CASKVTMNTEAFF. CDR3 coding DNA: TGTGCCAGCAAAGTAACCATGAACACTGAAGCTTTCTTT.

This chain uses TRBV12-5 with TRBJ2-3, with TRBD2 identical over 11 bases. The V gene end was trimmed by 1 base and the J gene end by 2 bases; junction bases not matched to a gene: 17. The CDR3 has 21 residues. CDR1 is LGHNT, CDR2 FRNRAP, per germline. CDR3 amino acids: CASGLAYLPPPGLAATDTQYF. In nucleotides, the CDR3 is TGTGCTAGTGGTTTGGCGTACCTGCCCCCGCCGGGACTAGCGGCCACAGATACGCAGTATTTT.

The chain combines TRBV7-3 with TRBJ2-1; D possibly corresponds to TRBD2 (6 bases). Trimming removed 5 bases from V and 0 bases from J, with 20 bases in between. The CDR3 totals 18 residues. Germline V gene data show CDR1 as SGHTA and CDR2 as FQGTGA. CDR3 nucleotide sequence: TGTGCCAGCAGCCTACAGCATCCTCTAGCGACCTCCTACAATGAGCAGTTCTTC. Protein sequence: CASSLQHPLATSYNEQFF.

This clone has more than one count but fewer than ten. The CDR3 nucleotides read TGTGCCAGCAGCCAGCGTAGACTCCACCAAGAGACCCAGTACTTC. Protein product: CASSQRRLHQETQYF. J is TRBJ2-5 and V is TRBV5-6; D call uncertain. The germline V and J ends were trimmed by 4 bases and 0 bases, with 13 bases remaining between them. Germline CDR1 SGHDT, CDR2 YYEEEE. The CDR3 runs to 15 residues.

The CDR3 bases are TGTGCCAGCAGTTACGGCGCCCGGGGGGCTGGGGAGACCCAGTACTTC. Amino acids: CASSYGARGAGETQYF. The chain is built from TRBV6-6 and TRBJ2-5; the D gene is possibly TRBD2 (7 bases). Deletions cut 2 bases from V and 5 bases from J, with 18 bases between. From germline, CDR1 is MNHNY and CDR2 SVGAGI (reference sequence). The CDR3 sequence is 16 residues long.

This chain links TRBV4-2 with TRBJ2-7; 9 bases line up with TRBD2. CDR3 length equals 18 residues. The germline CDR1 and CDR2 sequences are LGHNA and YNFKEQ. The V and J ends lost 0 bases and 6 bases, in that order; junction bases with no gene match: 15. CDR3 amino acids: CASSQDRGLGLAPFEQYF. The CDR3 coding sequence is TGTGCCAGCAGCCAAGATCGAGGGCTGGGACTAGCCCCCTTCGAGCAGTACTTC.

V and J are TRBV5-1 and TRBJ2-2, with D possibly being TRBD1 (6 bases). V was cut by 7 bases and J by 4 bases, with 14 bases left in between. CDR3 size: 14 residues. CDR1 SGHRS and CDR2 YFSETQ come from the germline V gene. In DNA form, the CDR3 reads TGCGCCAGCGTAGAGGGGGTTTCCACCGGGGAGCTGTTTTTT. Amino acid sequence: CASVEGVSTGELFF. Drawing the rest from reference TRBV5-1 and TRBJ2-2, the complete variable domain is KAGVTQTPRYLIKTRGQQVTLSCSPISGHRSVSWYQQTPGQGLQFLFEYFSETQRNKGNFPGRFSGRQFSNSRSEMNVSTLELGDSALYLCASVEGVSTGELFFGEGSRLTVL.

The genes are TRBV2 and TRBJ2-5; unclear D gene. Per germline, CDR1 SNHLY and CDR2 FYNNEI. The CDR3 length is 16 residues. V lost 4 bases, J lost 2 bases, and 17 bases lay in between. As DNA, the CDR3 is TGTGCCAGCAGTGCCCTCACCGGTAGGGTTCAAGAGACCCAGTACTTC. The encoded protein is CASSALTGRVQETQYF.

The chain is built from TRBV6-5 and TRBJ2-1; 11 nucleotides match TRBD1. The CDR3 runs to 14 residues. Germline V gene data show CDR1 as MNHEY and CDR2 as SVGAGI. V lost 8 bases, J lost 3 bases, and 3 bases stayed unmatched. The CDR3 spells CASWGTGGYNEQFF. The CDR3 DNA reads as TGTGCCAGCTGGGGGACAGGGGGCTACAATGAGCAGTTCTTC.